This T cell receptor (beta chain) was retrieved from a study of tumor-infiltrating lymphocytes in oesophageal squamous cell carcinoma. TCRdb redid the calling of the PCR reads with MiXCR, one entry per CDR3 protein. This sample has some 19,000 distinct CDR3 sequences, with about 35% found just once. V lost 5 bases and J 2 bases, leaving 11 bases between the germline ends. CDR3 size: 14 residues. The germline V gene encodes CDR1 SGHTA and CDR2 FQGNSA. The source material was esophageal tumor tissue. This TCR came from a male donor with esophageal squamous cell carcinoma. The chain is built from TRBV7-2 and TRBJ2-3, with D possibly being TRBD1 (6 bases). CDR3 in DNA: TGTGCCAGCAGCCTAAGGACAGACACAGATACGCAGTATTTT. This encodes CASSLRTDTDTQYF.